Sequencing of this T cell receptor beta chain was carried out in a study of T-cell reconstitution after alpha-beta-depleted transplantation in children. The CDR3 has 13 residues. Germline V gene sequence: CDR1 WSHSY, CDR2 SAAADI. Deletions cut 1 base from V and 5 bases from J, with 7 bases between. This clonotype was seen many times. As yet, its antigen is unknown. The study's findings and limits: One year post-transplant, T-cell counts and diversity were largely derived from T cells produced anew.

Researchers prepared the TCRbeta library using unique molecular identifiers, the study reports. TCRdb processed the PCR reads anew with MiXCR; each CDR3 protein has one entry. The table lists approximately 1,000,000 distinct CDR3 sequences, about 26% of them singletons, with more than 25% in the top ten. Sequenced material: PBMCs, mostly from graft donor cells, taken 360 days after TCRalphabeta/CD19-depleted stem cell transplant. The receptor's source is a boy younger than two who had a stem cell transplant for SCID, so the T cells may come from the graft donor. The chain is built from TRBV10-2 and TRBJ2-3; D unresolved. In nucleotides, the CDR3 is TGCGCCAGCAGTGAGTGGATGGTAGATACGCAGTATTTT. This sequence encodes CASSEWMVDTQYF.